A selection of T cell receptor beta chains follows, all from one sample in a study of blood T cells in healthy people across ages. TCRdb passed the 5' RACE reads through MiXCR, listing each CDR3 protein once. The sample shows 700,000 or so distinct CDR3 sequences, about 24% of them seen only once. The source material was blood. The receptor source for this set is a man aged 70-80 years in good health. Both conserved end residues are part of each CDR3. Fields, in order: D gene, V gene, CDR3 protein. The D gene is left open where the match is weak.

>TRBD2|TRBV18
CASSLLPFHGGRDQSEQFF
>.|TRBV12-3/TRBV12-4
CASSLLETYEQYF
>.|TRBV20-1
CSARDGGFGYTF
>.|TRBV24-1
CATSETVGFLSSYNEQFF
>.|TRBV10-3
CATSPGRFTDTQYF
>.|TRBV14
CASSQLGPNEKLFF
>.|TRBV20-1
CSAWGVGNQPQHF
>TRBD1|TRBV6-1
CASTDRGANYGYTF
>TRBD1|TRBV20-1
CSASYRDRVPSGANVLTF
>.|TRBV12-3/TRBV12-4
CASNFGLGNQETQYF
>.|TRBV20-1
CSARERQDTEQYF
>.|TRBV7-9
CASAMRGSSYNEQFF
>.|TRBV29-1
CSVGLLNKNTEAFF
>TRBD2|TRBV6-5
CASSYGSSGDTQYF
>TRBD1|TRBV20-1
CSASLGQGYF
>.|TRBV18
CASSLQDGYTF
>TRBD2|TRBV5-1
CASSLEVAGYNEQFF
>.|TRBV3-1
CASSLPREVHQETQHF